The 3 T cell receptor beta chains given below trace back to one sample, sequenced in a study of blood T cell repertoires in COVID-19. Method: immunoSEQ multiplex PCR; TCRdb's copy keeps in-frame clones and lacks some. The sample has about 71,000 clones; approximately 83% are singletons. The sequencing sample was made of peripheral blood. The source is a man aged 25-45 years with COVID-19, enrolled during active disease.

Only a few counts were recorded for this clone. The gene calls are TRBV7-2 and TRBJ2-2, with 11 bases that match TRBD2. This CDR3 has 18 amino acids. Trimming cost V 5 bases and J 6 bases; bases outside gene matches: 14. Germline CDR1 and CDR2: SGHTA and FQGNSA. The CDR3 sequence is CASSPSLSGRAGAGELFF. DNA for the CDR3: TGTGCCAGCAGCCCCTCGCTTAGCGGGAGGGCCGGGGCCGGGGAGCTGTTTTTT.

This chain joins TRBV4-1 and TRBJ2-1; unclear D gene. The CDR3 runs to 13 residues. Trimming took 1 base from V and 3 from J, leaving 4 bases between them. Germline V CDR1 and CDR2: MGHRA, YSYEKL. In nucleotides, the CDR3 is TGCGCCAGCAGCCAAGTCGGCTACAATGAGCAGTTCTTC. Residues: CASSQVGYNEQFF.

This clone has a handful of counts. V and J are TRBV15 and TRBJ1-5; 9 bases are shared with TRBD1. CDR1 is LNHNV and CDR2 is YYDKDF in the germline V gene (reference sequence). The CDR3 runs to 17 residues. V gave up 1 base and J gave up 5 bases; unmatched junction bases: 9. CDR3 in DNA: TGTGCCACCAGCAGAGTTATGGGGACAGGGAAGGATCAGCCCCAGCATTTT. It codes for CATSRVMGTGKDQPQHF.